This TCR beta chain was captured in a study of cytotoxic CD8 clonotypes in ibrutinib-treated CLL. Data came from immunoSEQ multiplex PCR; TCRdb stores just in-frame clones and leaves some out. Of approximately 91,000 clones listed, around 79% are singletons. The CDR3 loop spans 14 amino acids. Germline-derived CDR1 and CDR2 are MNHNS and SASEGT. V was pared by 10 bases and J by 4 bases, with 11 bases of the junction left unmatched. The chain combines TRBV6-1 with TRBJ1-1; 8 bases fit TRBD1. This specimen consisted of PBMCs, obtained after 12 months of ibrutinib treatment. This receptor was identified in a human donor with chronic lymphocytic leukemia. The CDR3 spells CATNRAQGGTEAFF. CDR3 sequence (DNA): TGTGCCACCAATCGAGCACAGGGGGGCACTGAAGCTTTCTTT.